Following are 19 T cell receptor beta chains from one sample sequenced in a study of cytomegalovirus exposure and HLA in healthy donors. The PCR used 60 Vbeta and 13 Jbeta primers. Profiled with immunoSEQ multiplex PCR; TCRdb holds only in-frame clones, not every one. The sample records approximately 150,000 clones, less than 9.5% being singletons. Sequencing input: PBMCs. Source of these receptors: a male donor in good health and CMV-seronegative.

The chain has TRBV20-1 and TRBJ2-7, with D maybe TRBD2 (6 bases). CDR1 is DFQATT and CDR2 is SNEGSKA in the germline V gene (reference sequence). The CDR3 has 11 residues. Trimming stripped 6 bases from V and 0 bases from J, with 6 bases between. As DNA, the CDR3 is TGCAGTGCCGGGAGCTCCTACGAGCAGTACTTC. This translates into CSAGSSYEQYF.

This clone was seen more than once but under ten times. The CDR3 DNA sequence: TGCGCCAGCAGCTTGGGACAGGTGTACCAAGAGACCCAGTACTTC. As protein: CASSLGQVYQETQYF. The chain recombines TRBV5-1 with TRBJ2-5; D possibly corresponds to TRBD1 (6 bases). The CDR3 length is 15 residues. Trimming removed 0 bases at V and 0 bases at J, with 9 bases between. The germline gives CDR1 SGHRS, CDR2 YFSETQ.

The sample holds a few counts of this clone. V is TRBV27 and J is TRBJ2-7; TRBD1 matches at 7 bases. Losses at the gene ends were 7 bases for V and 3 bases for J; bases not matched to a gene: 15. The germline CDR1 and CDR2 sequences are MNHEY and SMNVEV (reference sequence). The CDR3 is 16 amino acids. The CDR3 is CASTQGVARPLYEQYF. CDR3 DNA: TGTGCCAGCACTCAGGGGGTTGCAAGGCCACTCTACGAGCAGTACTTC.

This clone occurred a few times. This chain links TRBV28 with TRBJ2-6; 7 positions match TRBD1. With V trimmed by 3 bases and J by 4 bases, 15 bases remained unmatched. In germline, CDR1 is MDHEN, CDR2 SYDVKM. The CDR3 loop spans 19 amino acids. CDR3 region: CASSFPPGQTLAGANVLTF. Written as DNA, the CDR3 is TGTGCCAGCAGTTTTCCACCGGGACAGACGCTCGCCGGGGCCAACGTCCTGACTTTC.

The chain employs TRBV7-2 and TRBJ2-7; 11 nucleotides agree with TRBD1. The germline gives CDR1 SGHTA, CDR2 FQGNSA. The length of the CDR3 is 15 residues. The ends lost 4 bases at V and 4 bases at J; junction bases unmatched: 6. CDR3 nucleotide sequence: TGTGCCAGCAGCTCCGGACAGGGGGCTTGGTACGAGCAGTACTTC. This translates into CASSSGQGAWYEQYF.

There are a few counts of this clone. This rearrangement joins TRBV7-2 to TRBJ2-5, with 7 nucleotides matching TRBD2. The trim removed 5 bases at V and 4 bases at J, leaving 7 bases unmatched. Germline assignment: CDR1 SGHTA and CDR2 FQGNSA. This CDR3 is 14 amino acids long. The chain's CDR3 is CASSPPGGRETQYF. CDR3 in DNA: TGTGCCAGCAGCCCCCCGGGGGGTCGAGAGACCCAGTACTTC.

This CDR3 reads CASTQPRATEGSYEQYF. CDR3 DNA sequence: TGCGCCAGCACCCAACCGAGGGCAACGGAGGGATCCTACGAGCAGTACTTC. V is TRBV23-1 and J is TRBJ2-7, with D tentatively TRBD2 (6 bases). TRBV23-1 is annotated as an ORF whose role is uncertain. The CDR3 spans 17 residues. V lost 7 bases to trimming and J lost 1 base, with 23 bases between them.

The CDR3 here is CASSSGVGSYNEQFF. Here the CDR3 DNA reads TGTGCCAGCAGTAGCGGGGTGGGCTCCTACAATGAGCAGTTCTTC. The chain links TRBV6-7 to TRBJ2-1; the match to TRBD2 covers 7 bases. TRBV6-7 falls under the ORF class, with uncertain function. This CDR3 is built from 15 residues. V shed 5 bases and J 0 bases; nucleotides not matched to a gene: 4.

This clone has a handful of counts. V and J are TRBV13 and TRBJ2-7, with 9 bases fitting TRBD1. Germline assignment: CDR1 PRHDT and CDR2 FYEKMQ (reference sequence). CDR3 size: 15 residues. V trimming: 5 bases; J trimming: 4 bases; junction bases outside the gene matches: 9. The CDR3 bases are TGTGCCAGCAGCCCCGCTCCGGGACAGGGTTACGAGCAGTACTTC. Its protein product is CASSPAPGQGYEQYF.

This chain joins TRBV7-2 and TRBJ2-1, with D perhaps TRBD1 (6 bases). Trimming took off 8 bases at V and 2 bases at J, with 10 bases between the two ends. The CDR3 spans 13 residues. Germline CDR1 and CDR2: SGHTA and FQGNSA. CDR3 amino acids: CASASGAYNEQFF. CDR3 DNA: TGTGCCAGCGCCTCAGGGGCCTACAATGAGCAGTTCTTC.

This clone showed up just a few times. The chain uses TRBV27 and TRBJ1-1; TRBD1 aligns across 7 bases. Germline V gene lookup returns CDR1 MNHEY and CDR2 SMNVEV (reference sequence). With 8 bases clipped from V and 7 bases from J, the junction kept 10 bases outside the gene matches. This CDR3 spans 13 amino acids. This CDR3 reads CASSSDRRSEAFF. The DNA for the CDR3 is TGTGCCAGCTCTTCGGACAGGAGGAGTGAAGCTTTCTTT.

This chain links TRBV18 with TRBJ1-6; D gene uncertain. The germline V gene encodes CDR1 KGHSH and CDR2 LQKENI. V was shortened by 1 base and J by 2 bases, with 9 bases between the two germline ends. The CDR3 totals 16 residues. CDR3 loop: CASSPRGSTYNSPLHF. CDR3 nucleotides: TGTGCCAGCTCACCACGAGGGTCAACCTATAATTCACCCCTCCACTTT.

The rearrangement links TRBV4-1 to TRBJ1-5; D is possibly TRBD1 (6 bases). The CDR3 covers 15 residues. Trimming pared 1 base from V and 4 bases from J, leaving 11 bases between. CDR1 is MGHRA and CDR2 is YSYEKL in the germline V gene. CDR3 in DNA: TGCGCCAGCAGCCAAGGGGAAACAGGGAATCAGCCCCAGCATTTT. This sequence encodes CASSQGETGNQPQHF.

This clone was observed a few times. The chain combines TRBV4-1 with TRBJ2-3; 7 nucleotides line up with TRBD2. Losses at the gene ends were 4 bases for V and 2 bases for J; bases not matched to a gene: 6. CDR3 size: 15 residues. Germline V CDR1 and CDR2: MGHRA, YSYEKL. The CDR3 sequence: CASSPLGLVTDTQYF. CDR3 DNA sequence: TGCGCCAGCAGCCCTCTAGGACTAGTCACAGATACGCAGTATTTT.

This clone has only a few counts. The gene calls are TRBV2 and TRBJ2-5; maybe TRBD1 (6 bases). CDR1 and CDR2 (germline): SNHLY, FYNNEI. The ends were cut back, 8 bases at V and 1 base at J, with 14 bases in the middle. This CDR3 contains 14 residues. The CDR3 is CASSPGTSQETQYF. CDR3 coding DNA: TGTGCCAGCTCCCCCGGGACATCCCAAGAGACCCAGTACTTC.

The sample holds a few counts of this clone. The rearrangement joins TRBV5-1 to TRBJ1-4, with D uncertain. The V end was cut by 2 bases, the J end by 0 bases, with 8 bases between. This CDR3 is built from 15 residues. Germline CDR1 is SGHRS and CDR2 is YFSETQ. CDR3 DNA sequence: TGCGCCAGCAGCTTAGAGATTGCAACTAATGAAAAACTGTTTTTT. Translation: CASSLEIATNEKLFF. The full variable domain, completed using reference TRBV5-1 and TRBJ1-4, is KAGVTQTPRYLIKTRGQQVTLSCSPISGHRSVSWYQQTPGQGLQFLFEYFSETQRNKGNFPGRFSGRQFSNSRSEMNVSTLELGDSALYLCASSLEIATNEKLFFGSGTQLSVL.

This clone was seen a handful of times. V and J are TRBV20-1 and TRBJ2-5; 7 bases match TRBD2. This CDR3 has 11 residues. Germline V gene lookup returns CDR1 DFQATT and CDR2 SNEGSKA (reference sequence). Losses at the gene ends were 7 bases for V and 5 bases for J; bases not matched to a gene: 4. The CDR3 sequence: CSVEGGETQYF. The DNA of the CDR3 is TGCAGTGTTGAGGGAGGGGAGACCCAGTACTTC.

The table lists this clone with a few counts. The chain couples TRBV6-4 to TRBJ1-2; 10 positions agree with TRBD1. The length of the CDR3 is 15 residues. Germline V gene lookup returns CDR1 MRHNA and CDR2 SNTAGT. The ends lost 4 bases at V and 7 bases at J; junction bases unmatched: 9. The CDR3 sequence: CASSARQGANGGYTF. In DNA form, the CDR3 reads TGTGCCAGCAGTGCTCGACAGGGGGCGAACGGTGGCTACACCTTC.

The DNA for the CDR3 is TGTGCCAGCAGCCGGGACAGGTCAATTGGGTACTTC. This sequence encodes CASSRDRSIGYF. The rearrangement uses TRBV2 and TRBJ2-5; 8 bases map to TRBD1. The germline V gene has CDR1 SNHLY and CDR2 FYNNEI. V gave up 6 bases and J gave up 13 bases; unmatched junction bases: 10. This CDR3 has 12 amino acids.